A selection of T cell receptor beta chains follows, all from one sample in a study of control samples from healthy donors and cancer patients. The assay was immunoSEQ multiplex PCR, and TCRdb's table has in-frame clones only and misses some. Here the sample spans roughly 120,000 clones, approximately 94% being singletons. Sequencing was carried out using PBMCs. These receptors were obtained from a man in his fifties or sixties with head and neck cancer. CDR3s include the opening cysteine and the closing phenylalanine or tryptophan. A D gene is named only where the DNA matches it firmly. Where a row states a size, it is once, few, many or the class of an expanded clone; other rows omit it.

clone_size	d_call	v_call	j_call	cdr3_aa	cdr3_nt
.	.	TRBV5-1	TRBJ1-1	CASSLVGGNTEAFF	TGCGCCAGCAGCTTGGTTGGCGGGAACACTGAAGCTTTCTTT
.	.	TRBV6-2/TRBV6-3	TRBJ1-5	CASSYSLQGINNQPQHF	TGTGCCAGCAGTTACTCGTTACAGGGAATAAACAATCAGCCCCAGCATTTT
.	TRBD2	TRBV11-2	TRBJ2-3	CASSLGSGGGGNTQYF	TGTGCCAGCAGCTTAGGGAGTGGGGGGGGAGGTAATACGCAGTATTTT
once	.	TRBV7-9	TRBJ1-1	CASSLGILQGKLEAFF	TGTGCCAGCAGCTTAGGGATTTTACAGGGAAAACTTGAAGCTTTCTTT
.	.	TRBV16	TRBJ2-7	CASSQAHSGEYEQYF	TGTGCCAGCAGCCAAGCCCACTCCGGGGAATACGAGCAGTACTTC
.	.	TRBV15	TRBJ2-1	CATSRDVSYEQFF	TGTGCCACCAGCAGAGATGTGTCCTATGAGCAGTTCTTC
.	.	TRBV30	TRBJ2-5	CAWSTGSGETQYF	TGTGCCTGGAGTACAGGTTCGGGAGAGACCCAGTACTTC
.	.	TRBV19	TRBJ1-5	CASTGTRYQPQHF	TGTGCCAGTACAGGGACCCGCTATCAGCCCCAGCATTTT
.	TRBD1	TRBV9	TRBJ2-5	CASSSGQAKETQYF	TGTGCCAGCAGCTCGGGACAGGCGAAAGAGACCCAGTACTTC
.	.	TRBV5-1	TRBJ2-5	CASSLKGTGITQEGQYF	TGCGCCAGCAGCTTGAAGGGAACAGGGATTACACAAGAGGGCCAGTACTTC
.	.	TRBV5-1	TRBJ2-1	CASSPRERGNNEQFF	TGCGCCAGCAGCCCACGGGAAAGGGGGAACAATGAGCAGTTCTTC
few	.	TRBV7-9	TRBJ1-3	CASSLDVSGNTIYF	TGTGCCAGCAGCTTAGACGTCTCTGGAAACACCATATATTTT
.	.	TRBV27	TRBJ2-2	CASSSSGRNTGELFF	.
.	.	TRBV11-2	TRBJ1-5	CASSLGPTGTQNQPQHF	TGTGCCAGCAGCTTAGGACCGACCGGGACACAGAATCAGCCCCAGCATTTT
once	.	TRBV2	TRBJ2-7	CASSLTGPPYEQYF	TGTGCCAGCAGTCTGACGGGACCCCCCTACGAGCAGTACTTC
.	TRBD1	TRBV7-9	TRBJ1-3	CASSFTGAGNTIYF	TGTGCCAGCAGCTTTACAGGGGCTGGAAACACCATATATTTT
once	.	TRBV4-1	TRBJ2-7	CASTQLEGSYEQYF	TGCGCCAGCACCCAGCTAGAGGGCTCCTACGAGCAGTACTTC
once	.	TRBV13	TRBJ1-2	CASSLMRKRLERYGYTF	TGTGCCAGCAGCTTAATGCGGAAACGTCTAGAGAGGTATGGCTACACCTTC
.	TRBD2	TRBV5-6	TRBJ2-5	CASSPIAGAIVGETQYF	TGTGCCAGCAGCCCTATAGCGGGGGCCATTGTAGGAGAGACCCAGTACTTC
.	.	TRBV6-5	TRBJ2-5	CASSYGAGRQETQYF	TGTGCCAGCAGTTATGGTGCGGGACGGCAAGAGACCCAGTACTTC
.	.	TRBV7-8	TRBJ2-7	CASSLSPLDEQYF	TGTGCCAGCAGCTTAAGTCCACTAGATGAGCAGTACTTC
.	.	TRBV5-1	TRBJ2-3	CASSLQRVSSTDTQYF	TGCGCCAGCAGCTTGCAGCGCGTATCCTCCACAGATACGCAGTATTTT
.	.	TRBV19	TRBJ1-2	CASRFTEAPAYGYTF	TGTGCCAGTAGGTTTACAGAAGCACCCGCCTATGGCTACACCTTC
.	.	TRBV6-5	TRBJ1-2	CASSYSRGVGGYTF	TGTGCCAGCAGTTACTCTCGAGGGGTTGGAGGCTACACCTTC
.	TRBD1	TRBV11-2	TRBJ2-7	CASTFSRTGGYEQYF	TGTGCCAGCACTTTCAGCAGGACAGGGGGATACGAGCAGTACTTC
.	.	TRBV4-3	TRBJ2-3	CASSQDATPTDTQYF	TGCGCCAGCAGCCAAGATGCCACCCCCACAGATACGCAGTATTTT
.	.	TRBV5-1	TRBJ2-5	CASSLDRVRTQYF	TGCGCCAGCAGCTTGGACCGAGTACGGACCCAGTACTTC
.	TRBD1	TRBV6-5	TRBJ1-4	CASSKQGGNEKLFF	TGTGCCAGCTCCAAGCAGGGGGGTAATGAAAAACTGTTTTTT
.	.	TRBV15	TRBJ2-7	CATSTRISYEQYF	TGTGCCACCAGCACTCGGATTTCCTACGAGCAGTACTTC
.	TRBD1	TRBV7-9	TRBJ1-6	CASSRQGINSPLHF	TGTGCCAGCAGCCGACAGGGTATTAATTCACCCCTCCACTTT
.	.	TRBV5-1	TRBJ1-1	CASSSGLNTEAFF	TGCGCCAGCAGCTCAGGGTTGAACACTGAAGCTTTCTTT
.	.	TRBV4-2	TRBJ1-2	CASSQGPGRSNYGYTF	TGTGCCAGCAGCCAGGGACCAGGACGGAGTAACTATGGCTACACCTTC
.	.	TRBV27	TRBJ1-3	CASTTDSGNTIYF	TGTGCCAGCACGACAGACTCCGGAAACACCATATATTTT
once	.	TRBV5-1	TRBJ2-5	CASSSFGETQYF	TGCGCCAGCAGTTCATTTGGGGAGACCCAGTACTTC
.	.	TRBV19	TRBJ2-3	CASSLFRGAGTDTQYF	TGTGCCAGTAGTCTTTTTAGGGGAGCCGGCACAGATACGCAGTATTTT